A single sample is the source of the 8 T cell receptor beta chains below, sequenced in a study of cytomegalovirus exposure and HLA in healthy donors. Primers: 60 Vbeta forward and 13 Jbeta reverse. Profiling relied on immunoSEQ multiplex PCR, and the TCRdb table lists in-frame clones only, not all of them. The table shows about 160,000 clones, with roughly 72% occurring only once. Sequencing input: PBMCs. Receptors originate from a woman in her thirties or forties in good health and CMV-seronegative.

The sample holds a few counts of this clone. This rearrangement joins TRBV7-9 to TRBJ2-3, with TRBD1 matching 10 bases. After removal of 4 bases from V and 3 bases from J, the junction contained 1 base not matched to a gene. Per germline, CDR1 SEHNR and CDR2 FQNEAQ (reference sequence). The CDR3 contains 14 residues. CDR3 protein: CASSSGQGTDTQYF. Written as DNA, the CDR3 is TGTGCCAGCAGCTCGGGACAGGGGACAGATACGCAGTATTTT.

The CDR3 nucleotides read TGTGCCAGCAGCCAGGACAGGGTCGCAACTAATGAAAAACTGTTTTTT. Amino acid sequence: CASSQDRVATNEKLFF. The chain couples TRBV11-1 to TRBJ1-4, with 8 bases matching TRBD1. Trimming took 5 bases from V and 0 from J; bases not matched to a gene: 5. This CDR3 has 16 amino acids. Germline V gene data show CDR1 as SGHAT and CDR2 as FQDESV (reference sequence).

The V gene is TRBV6-1, the J gene TRBJ2-4; the D gene is possibly TRBD2 (5 bases). V was cut by 4 bases and J by 3 bases, with 16 bases left in between. The length of the CDR3 is 16 residues. Germline loops: CDR1 MNHNS, CDR2 SASEGT. The CDR3: CASSATLLEGKNIQYF. The CDR3 DNA follows: TGTGCCAGCAGTGCCACCCTTCTCGAGGGCAAAAACATTCAGTACTTC.

A few counts support this clone. The chain couples TRBV5-1 to TRBJ2-3, with a weak D call TRBD1 (5 bases). Germline V gene lookup returns CDR1 SGHRS and CDR2 YFSETQ. V was cut by 4 bases and J by 4 bases, with 13 bases left in between. This CDR3 spans 14 amino acids. The CDR3 nucleotides read TGCGCCAGCAGCGATCCCCAGGGTTCAGATACGCAGTATTTT. This gives the protein CASSDPQGSDTQYF. The full variable domain, completed using reference TRBV5-1 and TRBJ2-3, is KAGVTQTPRYLIKTRGQQVTLSCSPISGHRSVSWYQQTPGQGLQFLFEYFSETQRNKGNFPGRFSGRQFSNSRSEMNVSTLELGDSALYLCASSDPQGSDTQYFGPGTRLTVL.

J is TRBJ2-1 and V is TRBV14; 7 bases map to TRBD2. V lost 0 bases, J lost 7 bases, and 6 bases stayed unmatched. This CDR3 contains 15 residues. Germline V CDR1 and CDR2: SGHDN, FVKESK. The CDR3 sequence is CASSQEGSGINEQFF. CDR3 sequence (DNA): TGTGCCAGCAGCCAAGAAGGGAGCGGGATAAATGAGCAGTTCTTC.

The J gene is TRBJ1-2, the V gene TRBV27, with TRBD1 as a possible D gene (5 bases). Germline CDR1 reads MNHEY; CDR2 reads SMNVEV (reference sequence). The CDR3 runs 14 residues. Trimming cost V 6 bases and J 8 bases, with 19 bases left between them. For the CDR3, the DNA is TGTGCCAGCAGCCCTGACAGTGCCTTAACCGGCTACACCTTC. It specifies CASSPDSALTGYTF.

This clone was seen only a few times. The chain combines TRBV10-3 with TRBJ2-3; TRBD2 might be the D (6 bases). The CDR3 has 14 residues. Deletions cut 0 bases from V and 5 bases from J, with 9 bases between. Looked up from germline, CDR1 is ENHRY and CDR2 is SYGVKD. CDR3: CAISESGGGDTQYF. Written as DNA, the CDR3 is TGTGCCATCAGTGAGTCGGGAGGTGGAGATACGCAGTATTTT.

In its sample, this clone was seen a few times. This chain's CDR3 is CASKPDKSSGDTIYF. DNA of the CDR3: TGTGCCAGCAAGCCGGACAAATCGTCTGGTGACACCATATATTTT. This chain links TRBV25-1 with TRBJ1-3, with D possibly TRBD1 on 5 matching bases. The CDR3 is 15 amino acids. V lost 7 bases to trimming and J lost 8 bases, with 21 bases between them. Germline CDR1 is MGHDK and CDR2 is SYGVNS.